This TCR beta chain was sequenced during a study of blood T cell repertoires in COVID-19 (TCRdb year 2020). For the study in its entirety: Samples from collaborators originated in the United States, Italy and Spain and spanned both the acute and convalescent phases of COVID-19. The prospective study material was composed of cDNA or gDNA derived from T cells, B-cell-depleted T cells, or PBMCs. Deeply sampled blood TCRbeta repertoires from subjects exposed to, actively infected with, or recovered from COVID-19 were included in the dataset. The repertoires were released in a freely available public database meant as a resource for research on the immune response to SARS-CoV-2. The samples were drawn from two sources: the first 160 participants of the ongoing ImmuneRACE study, and 950 to 1,500 subjects contributed by 6 global collaborators. The sample metadata nearly always contained a de-identified subject ID, COVID-19 status, age in years and sex. Where HLA class I and class II types were available, the types were taken from metadata supplied by the sample provider, not from assay-based typing.

TCRbeta CDR3 regions were amplified from genomic DNA by means of the immunoSEQ Assay, a bias-controlled multiplex PCR. The paper's processing steps were these. The number of nucleated cells in each sample was estimated by amplification of reference gene primers within the assay. To quantify the absolute abundance of each unique TCRbeta CDR3 rearrangement, sequence reads were collapsed and filtered. For each sample, productive Simpson clonality was calculated as the square root of Simpson's diversity index over productive rearrangements. As stored in TCRdb, this immuneACCESS dataset retains in-frame rearrangements with V and J assigned. A fraction of the clones does not appear; measured against another copy, unresolved V genes explain less than half of the discrepancy, and the remainder lacks a known reason. V, J and clone size are taken as reported in that table, and D and trimming were inferred from the DNA itself. The sample contains over 300,000 clones, 88% of them found a single time. More than 0.85% of the sample is taken by the ten largest.

What the authors observed across the whole study: Clinical and demographic metadata were provided uncurated, with the amount varying by source and participant.

CDR3 length: 15 amino acids, cysteine to phenylalanine. Only the CDR3 portion is preserved as DNA: 45 bases, with reading frame beginning at the first base. V loses 1 base of germline sequence and J loses 1 base, and the interval between the two ends is 11 bases. In the germline V gene, CDR1 corresponds to KGHSH and CDR2 to LQKENI. Notes on this clone: The antigen it recognizes is unknown. Base qualities were left out, and no much larger clone turns up one base away.

In the prospective study, participants were roughly 18 to 100 years old, resided in fewer than 25 geographic areas of the United States, and were enrolled through a virtual design. To assign participants to cohorts, the prospective study relied on clinical history that participants themselves reported in a screening survey and a study questionnaire. In the prospective study, mobile phlebotomists collected whole blood, serum and a nasopharyngeal or oropharyngeal swab from each participant. Participants in the prospective study had the option to provide additional blood draws and questionnaires over a roughly 2-month period. Before DNA extraction, blood samples from the prospective study were shipped at room temperature or frozen.

Sequencing was done on a sample of PBMCs or T cells enriched from blood (not recorded which). The V and J genes are TRBV18 and TRBJ2-7, with TRBD1 as a weak D call on 6 bases. This clonotype was sampled from a woman between 25 and 40 years old with acute COVID-19. In nucleotides, the sequence is TGTGCCAGCTCACCACTCTCACAGGGATCCTACGAGCAGTACTTC. This sequence encodes CASSPLSQGSYEQYF. Where the CDR3 stops, the reference TRBV18 and TRBJ2-7 genes take over; the full variable domain is NAGVMQNPRHLVRRRGQEARLRCSPMKGHSHVYWYRQLPEEGLKFMVYLQKENIIDESGMPKERFSAEFPKEGPSILRIQQVVRGDSAAYFCASSPLSQGSYEQYFGPGTRLTVT.